The T cell receptor beta chain under discussion was sequenced for a study of blood T cell repertoires in COVID-19. Profiling relied on immunoSEQ multiplex PCR, and the TCRdb table lists in-frame clones only, not all of them. This table has approximately 28,000 clones, 81% appearing once. V shed 6 bases and J shed 3 bases, with 15 bases lying between them. CDR3 size: 15 residues. Germline CDR1 is MDHEN and CDR2 is SYDVKM. Sequences were obtained from peripheral blood. The chain uses TRBV28 and TRBJ1-5; TRBD1 is a possible D gene (6 bases). This receptor was identified in a woman aged 60 to 75 with acute or convalescent COVID-19. CDR3 in amino acids: CASRINQGLNQPQHF. The CDR3 coding sequence is TGTGCCAGCAGGATTAATCAGGGGCTCAATCAGCCCCAGCATTTT. Looking up the rest from reference TRBV28 and TRBJ1-5 gives the full variable domain: DVKVTQSSRYLVKRTGEKVFLECVQDMDHENMFWYRQDPGLGLRLIYFSYDVKMKEKGDIPEGYSVSREKKERFSLILESASTNQTSMYLCASRINQGLNQPQHFGDGTRLSIL.